These 11 T cell receptor beta chains were sequenced from one sample in a study of cytomegalovirus exposure and HLA in healthy donors (dated by TCRdb to about 2017). Libraries were constructed by the immunoSEQ multiplex PCR assay. For the multiplex PCR, a mixture combining 60 forward primers for TCR Vbeta segments and 13 reverse primers for TCR Jbeta segments was used. TCRdb retrieved this table from immuneACCESS and kept in-frame rearrangements only. Not all clones are present; in checked studies, unresolved V genes account for under half, and no reason is known for the remainder. Counted in this sample were approximately 240,000 clones; roughly 80% of them appeared once. In total, the top ten clones hold around 5.4% of the sample. The material sequenced was PBMCs. All receptors come from a woman between 40 and 55 years old in good health and CMV-seropositive.

This chain links TRBV6-5 with TRBJ1-1, with 10 bases matching TRBD1. V shed 6 bases and J 6 bases; nucleotides not matched to a gene: 10. Germline loops: CDR1 MNHEY, CDR2 SVGAGI. This CDR3 spans 15 amino acids. The CDR3 reads CASRSVGTGDSEAFF. CDR3 DNA: TGTGCCAGCAGAAGCGTCGGGACAGGGGACTCTGAAGCTTTCTTT.

V usage is TRBV27 and J usage is TRBJ2-4, with D perhaps TRBD1 (6 bases). V was clipped by 3 bases and J by 2 bases, with 11 bases between them. This CDR3 has 15 amino acids. Germline V CDR1 and CDR2: MNHEY, SMNVEV (reference sequence). DNA of the CDR3: TGTGCCAGCAGTTTGGGGGCCTCAACCAAAAACATTCAGTACTTC. Protein product: CASSLGASTKNIQYF.

This rearrangement joins TRBV7-2 to TRBJ2-2, with D tentatively TRBD2 (7 bases). CDR1 is SGHTA and CDR2 is FQGNSA in the germline V gene. The CDR3 spans 15 residues. The V end lost 6 bases, the J end lost 5 bases, and 16 bases lay between the germline ends. This CDR3 is CASSYLGGPTGELFF. The CDR3 DNA follows: TGTGCCAGCAGTTACCTGGGGGGGCCAACCGGGGAGCTGTTTTTT.

The rearrangement links TRBV18 to TRBJ2-1, with TRBD1 as a possible D gene (6 bases). The germline gives CDR1 KGHSH, CDR2 LQKENI. The length of the CDR3 is 13 residues. Trimming removed 2 bases at V and 7 bases at J, with 9 bases between. The CDR3, as DNA: TGTGCCAGCTCACCAGGGACACCTAATGAGCAGTTCTTC. It yields the protein CASSPGTPNEQFF.

This clone was recorded only once. The chain uses TRBV5-1 and TRBJ2-1; D is ambiguous. The CDR3 length is 13 residues. The germline CDR1 and CDR2 sequences are SGHRS and YFSETQ. Trimming stripped 0 bases from V and 4 bases from J, with 5 bases between. The CDR3 is CASSLGGYNEQFF. CDR3 coding DNA: TGCGCCAGCAGCTTGGGAGGATACAATGAGCAGTTCTTC. Filled out from reference TRBV5-1 and TRBJ2-1, the complete variable domain reads KAGVTQTPRYLIKTRGQQVTLSCSPISGHRSVSWYQQTPGQGLQFLFEYFSETQRNKGNFPGRFSGRQFSNSRSEMNVSTLELGDSALYLCASSLGGYNEQFFGPGTRLTVL.

The rearrangement joins TRBV7-2 to TRBJ2-5; tentatively, D is TRBD1 (5 bases). Between the trimmed V and J ends, which lost 5 bases and 3 bases, there was a span of 13 bases. Germline V gene sequence: CDR1 SGHTA, CDR2 FQGNSA. The CDR3 length is 14 residues. The CDR3 loop is CASSPQTDKETQYF. The CDR3 bases are TGTGCCAGCAGCCCCCAGACAGATAAAGAGACCCAGTACTTC.

This clone was seen only a few times. This rearrangement joins TRBV7-9 to TRBJ1-5, with D possibly matching TRBD1 (5 bases). This CDR3 region has 14 residues. From germline, CDR1 is SEHNR and CDR2 FQNEAQ (reference sequence). Deletions cut 2 bases from V and 7 bases from J, with 12 bases between. In nucleotides, the CDR3 is TGTGCCAGCAGCTTACAGGGCGGGGACCAGCCCCAGCATTTT. It specifies CASSLQGGDQPQHF.

The V and J genes are TRBV6-6 and TRBJ2-7; no reliable D call. The CDR3 totals 16 residues. The V end was cut by 0 bases, the J end by 0 bases, with 12 bases between. The germline V gene encodes CDR1 MNHNY and CDR2 SVGAGI (reference sequence). The CDR3 is CASSYSADSSSYEQYF. DNA for the CDR3: TGTGCCAGCAGTTACTCGGCAGACTCGAGCTCCTACGAGCAGTACTTC.

This clone is a singleton in its sample. This rearrangement joins TRBV5-1 to TRBJ2-1; D is ambiguous. CDR3 length: 11 residues. With 1 base removed from V and 8 bases from J, the gap between germline ends came to 4 bases. Germline assignment: CDR1 SGHRS and CDR2 YFSETQ. CDR3 bases: TGCGCCAGCAGCTTGATCTATGAGCAGTTCTTC. Translation: CASSLIYEQFF.

This clone was observed once. The chain has TRBV10-3 and TRBJ1-2, with D maybe TRBD1 (6 bases). Germline V lookup: CDR1 ENHRY, CDR2 SYGVKD. V lost 5 bases, J lost 6 bases, and 16 bases lay in between. The CDR3 consists of 14 residues. The CDR3 nucleotides read TGTGCCATCAGTACCCAGGGGAGAGACGATGGCTACACCTTC. Translating gives CAISTQGRDDGYTF.

J is TRBJ2-1 and V is TRBV4-3, with 13 bases matching TRBD2. Germline V CDR1 and CDR2: LGHNA, YSLEER. The CDR3 is 15 residues long. Unmatched junction bases numbered 3, after V lost 0 bases and J lost 10 bases. CDR3 DNA sequence: TGCGCCAGCAGCCAAGAACTAGCGGGGGGGAAAGAGCAGTTCTTC. Translation gives CASSQELAGGKEQFF.